This T cell receptor beta chain came from a study of early T cells in non-severe SARS-CoV-2 infection. Individual cDNA molecules received unique molecular identifiers. TCRdb fed the 5' RACE reads into MiXCR, producing one record per CDR3 protein. The sample contains 25,000 to 35,000 distinct CDR3 sequences, roughly 5% of which appear only once. This clonotype occurred many times. Its antigen is as yet unknown. The V gene's germline CDR1 is SGDLS and CDR2 YYNGEE. V shed 4 bases and J 5 bases; nucleotides not matched to a gene: 6. CDR3 length: 15 residues. Broader study findings: Anti-spike CD8 responses were favored in VDJdb matching, and private and CD4 specificities were missed.

This clonotype originated in an adult who was a healthcare worker with PCR-confirmed SARS-CoV-2 infection or an uninfected control (not recorded which). Sequences were obtained from whole blood. The V gene is TRBV9, the J gene TRBJ2-5; TRBD2 aligns across 12 bases. CDR3 coding DNA: TGTGCCAGCAGCCCAAGGACTAGCGGGGTGGAGACCCAGTACTTC. It codes for CASSPRTSGVETQYF.